This T cell receptor (beta chain) was obtained from a study of blood T cell repertoires in COVID-19. The overall study: Sites across the United States, Italy and Spain contributed samples from acute and convalescent COVID-19.

Participants were aged about 18 to 95 years, lived in around 25 US areas, and enrolled virtually. Original processing notes: From reference gene primer amplification, estimates of nucleated cell counts were derived. TCRdb keeps only in-frame clones here, not all; method: immunoSEQ multiplex PCR. The DNA was the basis for D and trimming; V, J and clone size are from that table. The table has about 400,000 clones, roughly 87% seen once. Germline V gene data show CDR1 as SNHLY and CDR2 as FYNNEI. Trimming at V came to 2 bases and at J to 6 bases, leaving 6 bases not matched to a gene. CDR3 size: 14 residues.

The TCR comes from a middle-aged woman with acute COVID-19. The V and J genes are TRBV2 and TRBJ2-7, with TRBD2 matching 8 bases. Material: PBMCs or T cells enriched from blood (not recorded which). CDR3 residues: CASSEHGGAGEQYF. The CDR3 DNA reads TGTGCCAGCAGTGAACACGGGGGGGCCGGCGAGCAGTACTTC.